This entry is about one T cell receptor beta chain. The method was immunoSEQ multiplex PCR; TCRdb's version includes in-frame clones alone and lacks a portion of them. The profile shows around 70,000 clones, around 93% of them singletons. The source of the sample is a study of OX40 agonist ivuxolimab in advanced cancers. Study context: The drug used for patients, ivuxolimab, was an agonistic anti-OX40 (CD134) antibody. In three patients, partial responses were observed, one with hepatocellular carcinoma and two with cutaneous melanoma.

V gave up 2 bases and J gave up 2 bases, with 10 bases separating them. CDR1 is MNHEY, CDR2 SVGAGI, per germline. CDR3 size: 15 residues. The sample was CD4+ or CD8+ T cells sorted from blood, taken in a trial of the OX40 agonist ivuxolimab. The sequence derives from an adult with an advanced solid tumor such as melanoma, head and neck, liver or kidney cancer. The rearrangement joins TRBV6-5 to TRBJ2-1; D is perhaps TRBD1 (6 bases). CDR3 in amino acids: CASSYLQGTYNEQFF. The CDR3 coding sequence is TGTGCCAGCAGTTACCTGCAGGGGACCTACAATGAGCAGTTCTTC.